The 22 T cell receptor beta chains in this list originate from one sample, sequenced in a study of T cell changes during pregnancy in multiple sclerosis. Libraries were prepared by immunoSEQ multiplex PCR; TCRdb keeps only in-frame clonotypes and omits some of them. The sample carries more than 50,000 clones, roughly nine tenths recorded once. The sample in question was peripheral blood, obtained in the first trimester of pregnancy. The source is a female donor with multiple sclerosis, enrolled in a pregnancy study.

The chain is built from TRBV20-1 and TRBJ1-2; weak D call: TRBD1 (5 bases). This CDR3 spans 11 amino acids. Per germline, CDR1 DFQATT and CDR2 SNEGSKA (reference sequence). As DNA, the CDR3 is TGCGCTTGGCCGGGACTCTATGGCTACACCTTC. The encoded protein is CAWPGLYGYTF.

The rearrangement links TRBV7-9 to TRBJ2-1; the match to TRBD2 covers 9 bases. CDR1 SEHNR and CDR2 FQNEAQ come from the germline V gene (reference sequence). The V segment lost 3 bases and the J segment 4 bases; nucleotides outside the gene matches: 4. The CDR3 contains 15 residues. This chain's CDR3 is CASSLVAGVYNEQFF. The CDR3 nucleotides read TGTGCCAGCAGCTTGGTAGCGGGAGTATACAATGAGCAGTTCTTC.

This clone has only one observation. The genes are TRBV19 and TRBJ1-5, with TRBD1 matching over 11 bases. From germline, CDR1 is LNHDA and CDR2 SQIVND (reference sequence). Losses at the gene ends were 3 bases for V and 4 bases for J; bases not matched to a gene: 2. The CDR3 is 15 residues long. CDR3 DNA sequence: TGTGCCAGTAGTATGGGACAGGGGGGAAATCAGCCCCAGCATTTT. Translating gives CASSMGQGGNQPQHF.

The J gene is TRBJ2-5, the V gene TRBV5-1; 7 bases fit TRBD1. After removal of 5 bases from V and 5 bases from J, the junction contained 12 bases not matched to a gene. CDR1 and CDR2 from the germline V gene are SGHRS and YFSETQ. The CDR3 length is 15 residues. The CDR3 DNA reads TGCGCCAGCAGTACAGTACAGGGGCTTGGGGAGACCCAGTACTTC. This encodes CASSTVQGLGETQYF.

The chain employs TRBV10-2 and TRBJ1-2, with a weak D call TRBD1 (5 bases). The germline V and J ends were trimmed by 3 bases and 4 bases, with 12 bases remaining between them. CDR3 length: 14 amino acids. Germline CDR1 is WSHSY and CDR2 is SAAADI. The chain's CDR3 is CASSDLGRSYGYTF. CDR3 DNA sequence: TGCGCCAGCAGTGATTTGGGGCGCAGCTATGGCTACACCTTC.

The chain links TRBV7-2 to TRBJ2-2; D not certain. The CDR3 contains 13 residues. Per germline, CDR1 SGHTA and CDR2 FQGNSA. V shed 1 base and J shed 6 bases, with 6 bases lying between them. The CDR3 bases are TGTGCCAGCAGCTTAGAATCCTCCGGGGAGCTGTTTTTT. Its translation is CASSLESSGELFF.

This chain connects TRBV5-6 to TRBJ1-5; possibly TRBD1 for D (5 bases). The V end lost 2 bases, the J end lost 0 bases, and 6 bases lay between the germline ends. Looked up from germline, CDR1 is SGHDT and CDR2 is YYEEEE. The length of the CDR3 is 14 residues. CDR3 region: CASSFRVSNQPQHF. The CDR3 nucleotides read TGTGCCAGCAGCTTCAGGGTTAGCAATCAGCCCCAGCATTTT.

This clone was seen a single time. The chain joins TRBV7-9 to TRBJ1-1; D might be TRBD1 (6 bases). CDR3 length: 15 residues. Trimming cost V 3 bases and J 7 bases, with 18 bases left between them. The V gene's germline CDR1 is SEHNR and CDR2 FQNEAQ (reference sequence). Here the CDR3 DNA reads TGTGCCAGCAGCTTCGGTGGGGGGGCGCGGGGTGAAGCTTTCTTT. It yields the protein CASSFGGGARGEAFF. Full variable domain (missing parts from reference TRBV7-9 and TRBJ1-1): DTGVSQNPRHKITKRGQNVTFRCDPISEHNRLYWYRQTLGQGPEFLTYFQNEAQLEKSRLLSDRFSAERPKGSFSTLEIQRTEQGDSAMYLCASSFGGGARGEAFFGQGTRLTVV.

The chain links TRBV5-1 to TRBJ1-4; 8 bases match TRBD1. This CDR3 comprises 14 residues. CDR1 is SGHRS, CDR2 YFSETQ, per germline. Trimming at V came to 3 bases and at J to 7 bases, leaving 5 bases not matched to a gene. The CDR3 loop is CASSYDRGSEKLFF. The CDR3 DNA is TGCGCCAGCAGCTACGACAGGGGAAGTGAAAAACTGTTTTTT.

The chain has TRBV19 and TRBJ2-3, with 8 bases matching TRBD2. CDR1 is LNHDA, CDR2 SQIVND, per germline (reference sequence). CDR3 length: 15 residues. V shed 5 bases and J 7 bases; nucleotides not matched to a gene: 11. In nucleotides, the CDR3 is TGTGCCAGTAGTGCATATAGCGGGGCAGAAAATACGCAGTATTTT. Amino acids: CASSAYSGAENTQYF. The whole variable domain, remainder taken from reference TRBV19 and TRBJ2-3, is DGGITQSPKYLFRKEGQNVTLSCEQNLNHDAMYWYRQDPGQGLRLIYYSQIVNDFQKGDIAEGYSVSREKKESFPLTVTSAQKNPTAFYLCASSAYSGAENTQYFGPGTRLTVL.

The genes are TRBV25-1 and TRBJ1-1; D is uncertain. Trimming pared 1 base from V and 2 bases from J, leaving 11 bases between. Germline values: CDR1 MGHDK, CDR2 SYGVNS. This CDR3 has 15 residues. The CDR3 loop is CASSESITINTEAFF. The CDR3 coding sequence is TGTGCCAGCAGTGAATCTATTACTATAAACACTGAAGCTTTCTTT.

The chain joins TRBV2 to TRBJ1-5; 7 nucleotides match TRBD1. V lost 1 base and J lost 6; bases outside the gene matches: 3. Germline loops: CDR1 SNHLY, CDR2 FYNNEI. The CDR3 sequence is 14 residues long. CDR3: CASSEGQGRQPQHF. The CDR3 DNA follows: TGTGCCAGCAGTGAAGGACAGGGACGTCAGCCCCAGCATTTT.

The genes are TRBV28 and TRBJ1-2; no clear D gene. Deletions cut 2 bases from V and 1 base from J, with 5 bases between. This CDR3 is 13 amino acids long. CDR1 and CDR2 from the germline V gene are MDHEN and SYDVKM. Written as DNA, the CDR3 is TGTGCCAGCAGTTTACCAGATAACTATGGCTACACCTTC. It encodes CASSLPDNYGYTF.

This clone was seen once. The CDR3 nucleotides are TGTGCCAGCAGCGGAGGGGGGACAGTTCGGGGGTGGCCCGATTCACCCCTCCACTTT. This gives the protein CASSGGGTVRGWPDSPLHF. The chain is built from TRBV9 and TRBJ1-6; 7 bases are a match to TRBD1. The CDR3 sequence is 19 residues long. The V segment lost 3 bases and the J segment 8 bases; nucleotides outside the gene matches: 20. Germline V gene sequence: CDR1 SGDLS, CDR2 YYNGEE.

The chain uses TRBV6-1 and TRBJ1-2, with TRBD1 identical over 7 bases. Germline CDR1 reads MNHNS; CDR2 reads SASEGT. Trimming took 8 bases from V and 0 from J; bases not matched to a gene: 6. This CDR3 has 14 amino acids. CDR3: CASEGGTTNYGYTF. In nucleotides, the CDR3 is TGTGCCAGCGAAGGGGGCACTACTAACTATGGCTACACCTTC.

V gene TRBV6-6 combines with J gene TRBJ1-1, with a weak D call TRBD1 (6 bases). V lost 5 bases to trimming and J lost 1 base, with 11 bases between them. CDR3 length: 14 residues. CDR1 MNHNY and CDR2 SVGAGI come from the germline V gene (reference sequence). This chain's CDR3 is CASSEQGKNTEAFF. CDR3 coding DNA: TGTGCCAGCAGTGAGCAGGGGAAGAACACTGAAGCTTTCTTT.

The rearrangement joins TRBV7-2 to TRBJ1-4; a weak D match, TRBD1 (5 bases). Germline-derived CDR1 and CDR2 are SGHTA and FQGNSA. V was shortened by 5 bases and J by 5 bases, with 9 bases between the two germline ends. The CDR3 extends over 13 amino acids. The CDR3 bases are TGTGCCAGCAGCGCGGGGCCAAATGAAAAACTGTTTTTT. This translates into CASSAGPNEKLFF.

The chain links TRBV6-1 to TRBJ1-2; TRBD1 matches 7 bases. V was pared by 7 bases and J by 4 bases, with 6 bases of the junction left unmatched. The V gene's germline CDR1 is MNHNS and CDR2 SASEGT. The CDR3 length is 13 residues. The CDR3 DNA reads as TGTGCCAGCAACACAGGGGAAGGCTATGGCTACACCTTC. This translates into CASNTGEGYGYTF.

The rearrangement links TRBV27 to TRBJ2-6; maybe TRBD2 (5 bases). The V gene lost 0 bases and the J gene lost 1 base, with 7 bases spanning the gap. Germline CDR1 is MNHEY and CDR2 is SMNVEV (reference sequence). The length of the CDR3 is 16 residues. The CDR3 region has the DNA TGTGCCAGCAGTTTATCTTGGGAGTCTGGGGCCAACGTCCTGACTTTC. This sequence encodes CASSLSWESGANVLTF. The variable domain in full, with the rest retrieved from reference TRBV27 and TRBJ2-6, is EAQVTQNPRYLITVTGKKLTVTCSQNMNHEYMSWYRQDPGLGLRQIYYSMNVEVTDKGDVPEGYKVSRKEKRNFPLILESPSPNQTSLYFCASSLSWESGANVLTFGAGSRLTVL.

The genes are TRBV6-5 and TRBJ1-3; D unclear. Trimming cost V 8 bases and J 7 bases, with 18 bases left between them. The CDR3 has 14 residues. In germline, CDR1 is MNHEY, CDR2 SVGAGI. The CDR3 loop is CASSKDRAGNTIYF. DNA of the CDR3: TGTGCCAGCTCAAAAGACCGGGCGGGGAACACCATATATTTT.

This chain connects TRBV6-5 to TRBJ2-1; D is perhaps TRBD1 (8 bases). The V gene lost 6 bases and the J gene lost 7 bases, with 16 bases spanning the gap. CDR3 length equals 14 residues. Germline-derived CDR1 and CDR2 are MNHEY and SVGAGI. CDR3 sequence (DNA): TGTGCCAGCAGCCACGGACAGGGAGGGAATGAGCAGTTCTTC. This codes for CASSHGQGGNEQFF.

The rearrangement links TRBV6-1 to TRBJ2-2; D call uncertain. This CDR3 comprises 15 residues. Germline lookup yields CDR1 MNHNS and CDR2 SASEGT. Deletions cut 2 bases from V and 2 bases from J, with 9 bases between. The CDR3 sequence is CASSEISRNTGELFF. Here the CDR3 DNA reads TGTGCCAGCAGTGAAATTAGTAGAAACACCGGGGAGCTGTTTTTT.